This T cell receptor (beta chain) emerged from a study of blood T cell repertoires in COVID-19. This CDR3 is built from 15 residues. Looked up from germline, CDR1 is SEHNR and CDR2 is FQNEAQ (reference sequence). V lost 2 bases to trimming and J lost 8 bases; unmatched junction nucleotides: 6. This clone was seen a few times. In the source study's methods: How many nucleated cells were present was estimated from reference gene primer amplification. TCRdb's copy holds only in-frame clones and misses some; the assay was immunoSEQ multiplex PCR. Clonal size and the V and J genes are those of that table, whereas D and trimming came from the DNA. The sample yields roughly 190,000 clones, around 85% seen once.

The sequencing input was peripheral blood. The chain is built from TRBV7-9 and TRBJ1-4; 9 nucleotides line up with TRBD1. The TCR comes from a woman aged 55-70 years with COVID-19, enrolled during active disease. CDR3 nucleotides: TGTGCCAGCAGCTTATCAACAGGGGGCAGGGAAAAACTGTTTTTT. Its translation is CASSLSTGGREKLFF.